These 16 T cell receptor beta chains came from one sample sequenced in a study of cytomegalovirus exposure and HLA in healthy donors. The PCR used 60 Vbeta and 13 Jbeta primers. The assay was immunoSEQ multiplex PCR, and TCRdb's table has in-frame clones only and misses some. The sample has about 110,000 clones; 70% to 85% are singletons. What was sequenced was PBMCs. These receptors were obtained from a middle-aged woman in good health and CMV-seronegative.

This CDR3 is CASSQDRSGSGTDTQYF. The DNA of the CDR3 is TGCGCCAGCAGCCAAGATCGATCCGGGAGCGGAACAGATACGCAGTATTTT. This rearrangement joins TRBV4-3 to TRBJ2-3; a weak D match, TRBD2 (6 bases). Germline V gene sequence: CDR1 LGHNA, CDR2 YSLEER. CDR3 size: 17 residues. Trimming left V 0 bases short and J 3 bases short, with 16 bases between.

The chain is built from TRBV7-9 and TRBJ1-4, with 7 nucleotides matching TRBD1. The CDR3 extends over 14 amino acids. Germline CDR1 and CDR2: SEHNR and FQNEAQ (reference sequence). V shed 6 bases, J shed 7 bases, and the junction held 8 bases outside the gene matches. The DNA for the CDR3 is TGTGCCAGCAGACCCACAGGGGTTCTTGAAAAACTGTTTTTT. It codes for CASRPTGVLEKLFF.

Comment on this clone: The CDR3 end shows no conserved phenylalanine or tryptophan, and so a read error is likely. This rearrangement joins TRBV28 to TRBJ1-2; D is perhaps TRBD1 (5 bases). CDR3 length equals 15 residues. Germline V gives CDR1 MDHEN, CDR2 SYDVKM. V lost 3 bases and J lost 1, with 12 bases in between. CDR3 sequence: CASSFQGSDNYGYTL. Here the CDR3 DNA reads TGTGCCAGCAGTTTCCAGGGCTCGGATAACTATGGCTACACCCTC.

This sequence joins TRBV13 and TRBJ2-3; D may be TRBD1 (7 bases). This CDR3 has 13 amino acids. The germline V gene encodes CDR1 PRHDT and CDR2 FYEKMQ (reference sequence). Trimming shortened V by 5 bases and J by 5 bases, and 11 bases separated the two germline ends. CDR3 DNA: TGTGCCAGCAGCCCAGGGGGGCAAGATACGCAGTATTTT. Its protein product is CASSPGGQDTQYF.

This chain joins TRBV7-9 and TRBJ1-1; 10 bases are shared with TRBD1. V shed 1 base and J 11 bases; nucleotides not matched to a gene: 10. The length of the CDR3 is 15 residues. Germline-derived CDR1 and CDR2 are SEHNR and FQNEAQ (reference sequence). CDR3 amino acids: CASSLEERDRGSAFF. Written as DNA, the CDR3 is TGTGCCAGCAGCTTAGAGGAGCGGGACAGGGGCTCCGCTTTCTTT.

In this sample, this clone turned up a few times. V usage is TRBV5-1 and J usage is TRBJ1-4; D not resolved. The germline V gene has CDR1 SGHRS and CDR2 YFSETQ. The CDR3 consists of 16 residues. Deletions cut 4 bases from V and 5 bases from J, with 18 bases between. The CDR3 coding sequence is TGCGCCAGCAGCCCCCACATGGCAGGAGGAAATGAAAAACTGTTTTTT. It specifies CASSPHMAGGNEKLFF. Based on the CDR3 plus reference TRBV5-1 and TRBJ1-4, the full variable domain is KAGVTQTPRYLIKTRGQQVTLSCSPISGHRSVSWYQQTPGQGLQFLFEYFSETQRNKGNFPGRFSGRQFSNSRSEMNVSTLELGDSALYLCASSPHMAGGNEKLFFGSGTQLSVL.

The V and J genes are TRBV7-8 and TRBJ1-1; D gene unclear. Germline CDR1 and CDR2: SGHVS and FQNEAQ. This CDR3 contains 13 residues. V dropped 11 bases and J dropped 1 base, with 14 bases sitting between them. The DNA for the CDR3 is TGTGCCGTCACCCTTCAGGCGAACACTGAAGCTTTCTTT. Its translation: CAVTLQANTEAFF. The full variable domain, rest sourced from reference TRBV7-8 and TRBJ1-1, is GAGVSQSPRYKVAKRGQDVALRCDPISGHVSLFWYQQALGQGPEFLTYFQNEAQLDKSGLPSDRFFAERPEGSVSTLKIQRTQQEDSAVYLCAVTLQANTEAFFGQGTRLTVV.

The V call is TRBV4-3, the J call TRBJ2-3, with 10 bases lining up with TRBD1. The CDR3 length is 15 residues. Losses at the gene ends were 4 bases for V and 3 bases for J; bases not matched to a gene: 4. Germline V gene lookup returns CDR1 LGHNA and CDR2 YSLEER. The CDR3 DNA reads as TGCGCCAGCAGCCGCGGACAGGGGGTTACAGATACGCAGTATTTT. Translation gives CASSRGQGVTDTQYF.

V and J are TRBV11-2 and TRBJ1-4; the D gene is possibly TRBD1 (5 bases). Germline values: CDR1 SGHAT, CDR2 FQNNGV. The CDR3 covers 15 residues. Trimming pared 4 bases from V and 7 bases from J, leaving 16 bases between. Written as DNA, the CDR3 is TGTGCCAGCAGCTCCCTTGGGAGGGGAGGTGAAAAACTGTTTTTT. Its translation: CASSSLGRGGEKLFF.

The chain links TRBV6-1 to TRBJ2-2; the D gene is possibly TRBD2 (6 bases). Trimming stripped 1 base from V and 5 bases from J, with 11 bases between. Per the germline V gene, CDR1 is MNHNS and CDR2 is SASEGT. The CDR3 consists of 15 residues. CDR3: CASSEVEGLTGELFF. The CDR3 DNA reads TGTGCCAGCAGTGAAGTGGAGGGTTTGACCGGGGAGCTGTTTTTT.

The rearrangement links TRBV29-1 to TRBJ2-3; D gene uncertain. CDR1 is SQVTM and CDR2 is ANQGSEA in the germline V gene. Between the trimmed V and J ends, which lost 7 bases and 2 bases, there was a span of 7 bases. The CDR3 sequence is 11 residues long. The CDR3 DNA sequence: TGCAGCGGCGCCCTCACAGATACGCAGTATTTT. This codes for CSGALTDTQYF.

The V call is TRBV6-5, the J call TRBJ2-1; perhaps TRBD2 as D (6 bases). CDR3 length: 16 amino acids. Germline V gene lookup returns CDR1 MNHEY and CDR2 SVGAGI. Trimming left V 0 bases short and J 3 bases short, with 12 bases between. The CDR3, as DNA: TGTGCCAGCAGTTACTCGACGGGGGAGCACTACAATGAGCAGTTCTTC. It yields the protein CASSYSTGEHYNEQFF.

This chain uses TRBV28 with TRBJ2-7; D perhaps matches TRBD2 (6 bases). The CDR3 length is 12 residues. Germline loops: CDR1 MDHEN, CDR2 SYDVKM. V was shortened by 6 bases and J by 2 bases, with 8 bases between the two germline ends. CDR3 DNA: TGTGCCAGCAGCCGCGGGGCCTACGAGCAGTACTTC. Translation gives CASSRGAYEQYF. The whole variable domain, filled in from reference TRBV28 and TRBJ2-7, reads DVKVTQSSRYLVKRTGEKVFLECVQDMDHENMFWYRQDPGLGLRLIYFSYDVKMKEKGDIPEGYSVSREKKERFSLILESASTNQTSMYLCASSRGAYEQYFGPGTRLTVT.

V and J are TRBV9 and TRBJ1-4; D perhaps matches TRBD1 (6 bases). Trimming stripped 2 bases from V and 5 bases from J, with 10 bases between. This CDR3 region has 14 residues. CDR1 is SGDLS, CDR2 YYNGEE, per germline. CDR3: CASSVGARNEKLFF. The CDR3 nucleotides are TGTGCCAGCAGCGTGGGGGCTAGGAATGAAAAACTGTTTTTT. Full variable domain (rest looked up from reference TRBV9 and TRBJ1-4): DSGVTQTPKHLITATGQRVTLRCSPRSGDLSVYWYQQSLDQGLQFLIQYYNGEERAKGNILERFSAQQFPDLHSELNLSSLELGDSALYFCASSVGARNEKLFFGSGTQLSVL.

V gene TRBV5-1 combines with J gene TRBJ1-5; no clear D. Germline loops: CDR1 SGHRS, CDR2 YFSETQ. CDR3 size: 13 residues. The V and J ends lost 2 bases and 6 bases respectively, with 9 bases between them. The CDR3 DNA reads TGCGCCAGCAGCTTCGTATCAGGTCAGCCCCAGCATTTT. Translated, it gives CASSFVSGQPQHF.

The V and J genes are TRBV5-4 and TRBJ1-2; D remains unclear. This CDR3 is built from 14 residues. V was cut by 6 bases and J by 8 bases, with 20 bases left in between. Germline-derived CDR1 and CDR2 are SGHNT and YYREEE (reference sequence). The CDR3: CASTHPDGRVGYTF. Here the CDR3 DNA reads TGTGCCAGCACCCACCCCGACGGGAGGGTCGGCTACACCTTC.